The next 30 T cell receptor beta chains were all read from a single sample in a study of T-cell memory formation after mild COVID-19. MiXCR was run by TCRdb on the 5' RACE reads, yielding one entry per CDR3 protein. The sample records 400,000 to 500,000 distinct CDR3 sequences, roughly 20% being singletons. Sequencing used PBMCs or a T cell subset sorted from them (not recorded which). All receptors come from an adult woman who had mild COVID-19 (a few samples of this study predate the infection). Cell type and time point are not known.

This chain links TRBV5-1 with TRBJ1-2; D call uncertain. V lost 0 bases and J 4 bases, leaving 10 bases between the germline ends. CDR3 length: 14 residues. Germline V lookup: CDR1 SGHRS, CDR2 YFSETQ. For the CDR3, the DNA is TGCGCCAGCAGCTTGGAAACAGATTTCTATGGCTACACCTTC. Translating it yields CASSLETDFYGYTF.

This chain links TRBV7-6 with TRBJ2-7, with 9 bases matching TRBD1. The trim removed 6 bases at V and 4 bases at J, leaving 7 bases unmatched. The germline V gene has CDR1 SGHVS and CDR2 FNYEAQ. This CDR3 comprises 14 residues. The CDR3 nucleotides are TGTGCCAGCAGTGGGACGGGACAGGGATACGAGCAGTACTTC. Its protein is CASSGTGQGYEQYF.

This clonotype was found a few times. The V gene is TRBV7-2, the J gene TRBJ1-2; 10 positions agree with TRBD1. Looked up from germline, CDR1 is SGHTA and CDR2 is FQGNSA. The J segment lost 1 base and the V segment lost 0 bases, leaving 5 bases of the junction unmatched. The CDR3 extends over 17 amino acids. CDR3 region: CASSLATGTGVNYGYTF. CDR3 DNA sequence: TGTGCCAGCAGCTTAGCGACCGGGACAGGGGTTAACTATGGCTACACCTTC. Combining the CDR3 with reference TRBV7-2 and TRBJ1-2 gives the whole variable domain GAGVSQSPSNKVTEKGKDVELRCDPISGHTALYWYRQSLGQGLEFLIYFQGNSAPDKSGLPSDRFSAERTGGSVSTLTIQRTQQEDSAVYLCASSLATGTGVNYGYTFGSGTRLTVV.

J is TRBJ2-3 and V is TRBV3-1; maybe TRBD2 (6 bases). Between the trimmed V and J ends, which lost 3 bases and 0 bases, there was a span of 13 bases. This CDR3 is built from 16 residues. Germline V gene sequence: CDR1 LGHDT, CDR2 YNNKEL (reference sequence). As DNA, the CDR3 is TGTGCCAGCAGCCAGTATGGCGGGGCAAGCACAGATACGCAGTATTTT. Encoded protein: CASSQYGGASTDTQYF.

The J gene is TRBJ2-2, the V gene TRBV6-6; D assignment may be TRBD1 or TRBD2 (5 bases each). Trimming took 0 bases from V and 2 from J, leaving 10 bases between them. Germline V gene data show CDR1 as MNHNY and CDR2 as SVGAGI (reference sequence). The CDR3 covers 16 residues. CDR3 protein: CASSYSSRDNTGELFF. CDR3 nucleotides: TGTGCCAGCAGTTACTCGTCCCGGGACAACACCGGGGAGCTGTTTTTT.

The chain recombines TRBV29-1 with TRBJ1-1, with D tentatively TRBD1 (6 bases). The V end was cut by 0 bases, the J end by 4 bases, with 15 bases between. Germline CDR1 is SQVTM and CDR2 is ANQGSEA. The CDR3 is 15 amino acids. CDR3 region: CSVEDQGGGRTEAFF. DNA for the CDR3: TGCAGCGTTGAAGATCAGGGTGGGGGGCGCACTGAAGCTTTCTTT.

This clonotype was recorded a few times. The chain carries TRBV20-1 and TRBJ2-7, with unresolved D. The germline V gene has CDR1 DFQATT and CDR2 SNEGSKA (reference sequence). There are 16 residues in the CDR3. The germline V and J ends were trimmed by 0 bases and 7 bases, with 22 bases remaining between them. DNA of the CDR3: TGCAGTGCTAGAGATGACAAATGGCTCTCTGGGGAAGAGCAGTACTTC. Translating it yields CSARDDKWLSGEEQYF.

This clonotype was recorded a few times. The chain carries TRBV5-5 and TRBJ1-6; weak D call: TRBD1 (6 bases). The V end lost 7 bases, the J end lost 8 bases, and 19 bases lay between the germline ends. Germline V gene sequence: CDR1 SGHKS, CDR2 YYEKEE (reference sequence). The CDR3 sequence is 15 residues long. CDR3 nucleotide sequence: TGTGCCAGCCCCCCGGGCAGGGGCCGCGATTCACCCCTCCACTTT. Translated, it gives CASPPGRGRDSPLHF.

V gene TRBV24-1 combines with J gene TRBJ1-4; D not resolved. Germline CDR1 KGHDR, CDR2 SFDVKD. The CDR3 contains 16 residues. V was cut by 3 bases and J by 10 bases, with 20 bases left in between. Here the CDR3 reads CATSDPGPNARGKLFF. The CDR3 bases are TGTGCCACCAGTGATCCCGGTCCTAATGCGCGGGGAAAACTGTTTTTT.

This clonotype was counted a few times. The V and J genes are TRBV20-1 and TRBJ1-2; D is unresolved. V lost 6 bases and J lost 4, with 15 bases in between. Germline V gives CDR1 DFQATT, CDR2 SNEGSKA (reference sequence). The CDR3 consists of 13 residues. Written as DNA, the CDR3 is TGCAGTGCCCCCCGGGAGGGTGGCTATGGCTACACCTTC. This gives the protein CSAPREGGYGYTF.

The chain recombines TRBV29-1 with TRBJ2-3; D perhaps matches TRBD2 (6 bases). Germline CDR1 reads SQVTM; CDR2 reads ANQGSEA. V was shortened by 7 bases and J by 6 bases, with 14 bases between the two germline ends. The CDR3 is 12 amino acids. This chain's CDR3 is CSAARSGDTQYF. The DNA for the CDR3 is TGCAGCGCTGCTCGGAGCGGGGATACGCAGTATTTT.

The chain links TRBV27 to TRBJ1-1; D unclear. Germline V gives CDR1 MNHEY, CDR2 SMNVEV (reference sequence). The length of the CDR3 is 13 residues. V was shortened by 2 bases and J by 4 bases, with 8 bases between the two germline ends. The CDR3 is CASSLGTITEAFF. The DNA for the CDR3 is TGTGCCAGCAGTTTAGGCACAATCACTGAAGCTTTCTTT.

The chain joins TRBV9 to TRBJ1-3, with D uncertain. The CDR3 is made up of 14 amino acids. CDR1 SGDLS and CDR2 YYNGEE come from the germline V gene. Between the trimmed V and J ends, which lost 2 bases and 0 bases, there was a span of 6 bases. This CDR3 reads CASSVEGSGNTIYF. The CDR3 DNA follows: TGTGCCAGCAGCGTCGAGGGCTCTGGAAACACCATATATTTT.

This clonotype has at least ten counts. V gene TRBV5-1 combines with J gene TRBJ2-5; TRBD2 agrees at 13 bases. The CDR3 runs to 15 residues. Trimming took 3 bases from V and 4 from J; bases not matched to a gene: 3. CDR1 is SGHRS and CDR2 is YFSETQ in the germline V gene. For the CDR3, the DNA is TGCGCCAGCAGCTGGAGACTAGCGGGGGGAGAGACCCAGTACTTC. Protein: CASSWRLAGGETQYF.

This clonotype appeared a few times. V and J are TRBV7-2 and TRBJ1-1; D is ambiguous. The V and J ends lost 2 bases and 4 bases respectively, with 8 bases between them. This CDR3 region has 13 residues. In germline, CDR1 is SGHTA, CDR2 FQGNSA. CDR3 bases: TGTGCCAGCAGCTTAAGGGAAGCCACTGAAGCTTTCTTT. It translates to CASSLREATEAFF.

There are a few counts of this clonotype. The rearrangement links TRBV7-3 to TRBJ2-3; D could derive from TRBD1 or TRBD2 (5 bases each). There are 17 residues in the CDR3. Trimming took off 1 base at V and 3 bases at J, with 17 bases between the two ends. Germline V gene lookup returns CDR1 SGHTA and CDR2 FQGTGA. The chain's CDR3 is CASSLRGPEGDTDTQYF. CDR3 sequence (DNA): TGTGCCAGCAGCTTAAGGGGCCCCGAGGGAGATACAGATACGCAGTATTTT.

This chain joins TRBV12-3 or TRBV12-4 and TRBJ2-3; 14 nucleotides align to TRBD2. The CDR3 extends over 17 amino acids. Trimming at V came to 5 bases and at J to 1 base, leaving 5 bases not matched to a gene. The CDR3 here is CASSAPGLAGGTDTQYF. The CDR3 DNA follows: TGTGCCAGCAGTGCTCCGGGACTAGCGGGGGGCACAGATACGCAGTATTTT.

The chain is built from TRBV30 and TRBJ1-2; weak D call: TRBD1 (5 bases). Between the trimmed V and J ends, which lost 4 bases and 6 bases, there was a span of 15 bases. This CDR3 has 13 residues. Germline V gene lookup returns CDR1 GTSNPN and CDR2 SVGIG (reference sequence). Written as DNA, the CDR3 is TGTGCCTGGAATCCGGGTCAGGGTGATGGCTACACCTTC. Protein sequence: CAWNPGQGDGYTF.

The rearrangement uses TRBV9 and TRBJ2-7; D is possibly TRBD1 or TRBD2 (6 bases each). The CDR3 is 16 amino acids. Per germline, CDR1 SGDLS and CDR2 YYNGEE. V lost 0 bases, J lost 2 bases, and 15 bases lay in between. CDR3 DNA: TGTGCCAGCAGCGTAGGGTGGGGGGCACTTCCCTACGAGCAGTACTTC. It specifies CASSVGWGALPYEQYF.

The chain has TRBV12-3 or TRBV12-4 and TRBJ2-3, with 7 bases identical to TRBD2. J gave up 7 bases and V 5 bases, and 9 bases lay outside the gene matches. The CDR3 runs to 14 residues. In DNA form, the CDR3 reads TGTGCCAGCAGTCAGTACCTAGCGGCCCATACGCAGTATTTT. This translates into CASSQYLAAHTQYF.

J is TRBJ2-3 and V is TRBV6-5; 10 nucleotides agree with TRBD2. Germline CDR1 reads MNHEY; CDR2 reads SVGAGI. The CDR3 is made up of 15 amino acids. V was clipped by 4 bases and J by 6 bases; unmatched bases: 7. This CDR3 is CASSSISGGADTQYF. CDR3 bases: TGTGCCAGCAGTTCTATCAGCGGGGGGGCGGATACGCAGTATTTT.

This rearrangement joins TRBV12-3 or TRBV12-4 to TRBJ1-1; D ambiguous. V lost 1 base and J 5 bases, leaving 8 bases between the germline ends. The CDR3 spans 13 residues. CDR3 in amino acids: CASSLESPTEAFF. The CDR3 DNA sequence: TGTGCCAGCAGTTTAGAGTCACCGACTGAAGCTTTCTTT.

This clonotype was counted many times. The rearrangement links TRBV5-5 to TRBJ1-2; D remains ambiguous. The CDR3 is 14 residues long. The germline V and J ends were trimmed by 1 base and 6 bases, with 13 bases remaining between them. CDR1 is SGHKS and CDR2 is YYEKEE in the germline V gene (reference sequence). The CDR3 sequence: CASSLWGEVDGYTF. The DNA for the CDR3 is TGTGCCAGCAGCTTGTGGGGAGAGGTGGATGGCTACACCTTC.

The chain links TRBV5-5 to TRBJ1-3; D is uncertain. Between the trimmed V and J ends, which lost 2 bases and 0 bases, there was a span of 9 bases. Germline-derived CDR1 and CDR2 are SGHKS and YYEKEE (reference sequence). The CDR3 length is 15 residues. The CDR3 sequence: CASSLGSTSGNTIYF. The CDR3 DNA reads TGTGCCAGCAGCTTAGGGTCGACCTCTGGAAACACCATATATTTT.

The chain couples TRBV7-3 to TRBJ2-7, with D tentatively TRBD1 (5 bases). Trimming pared 5 bases from V and 0 bases from J, leaving 17 bases between. This CDR3 spans 16 amino acids. Per the germline V gene, CDR1 is SGHTA and CDR2 is FQGTGA. This CDR3 reads CASSPFGAASSYEQYF. The CDR3, as DNA: TGTGCCAGCAGCCCGTTTGGGGCAGCCTCCTCCTACGAGCAGTACTTC.

The chain is built from TRBV12-3 or TRBV12-4 and TRBJ2-3, with TRBD2 matching 9 bases. The CDR3 contains 17 residues. Trimming took 1 base from V and 0 from J; bases not matched to a gene: 5. In nucleotides, the CDR3 is TGTGCCAGCAGTTTAGGACTAGCGGCTGCTAGCACAGATACGCAGTATTTT. Protein sequence: CASSLGLAAASTDTQYF.

This clonotype was observed a few times. The chain recombines TRBV5-1 with TRBJ2-7; D is perhaps TRBD2 (6 bases). V was trimmed by 3 bases and J by 3 bases, leaving 13 bases between them. Germline V CDR1 and CDR2: SGHRS, YFSETQ. CDR3 size: 14 residues. The CDR3 region has the DNA TGCGCCAGCAGCTGGGACTTCCCTAACTACGAGCAGTACTTC. Translated: CASSWDFPNYEQYF.

This chain joins TRBV5-1 and TRBJ2-5, with TRBD2 matching over 12 bases. With V trimmed by 5 bases and J by 5 bases, 7 bases remained unmatched. CDR1 is SGHRS and CDR2 is YFSETQ in the germline V gene. CDR3 length: 15 amino acids. Here the CDR3 reads CASRTELAGGETQYF. DNA of the CDR3: TGCGCCAGCAGGACTGAGCTAGCGGGGGGGGAGACCCAGTACTTC.

The rearrangement joins TRBV3-1 to TRBJ1-2; a possible D gene is TRBD1 (5 bases). Germline CDR1 reads LGHDT; CDR2 reads YNNKEL (reference sequence). Between the trimmed V and J ends, which lost 6 bases and 7 bases, there was a span of 15 bases. This CDR3 is built from 13 residues. The CDR3 region is CASREGEGFGYTF. The CDR3 DNA reads as TGTGCCAGCAGGGAAGGGGAGGGATTTGGCTACACCTTC.

The genes are TRBV20-1 and TRBJ2-7; D is uncertain. The CDR3 length is 12 residues. The germline V and J ends were trimmed by 3 bases and 7 bases, with 13 bases remaining between them. Per the germline V gene, CDR1 is DFQATT and CDR2 is SNEGSKA (reference sequence). CDR3 sequence: CSASTSEREQYF. The CDR3, as DNA: TGCAGTGCTAGTACATCGGAACGTGAGCAGTACTTC.